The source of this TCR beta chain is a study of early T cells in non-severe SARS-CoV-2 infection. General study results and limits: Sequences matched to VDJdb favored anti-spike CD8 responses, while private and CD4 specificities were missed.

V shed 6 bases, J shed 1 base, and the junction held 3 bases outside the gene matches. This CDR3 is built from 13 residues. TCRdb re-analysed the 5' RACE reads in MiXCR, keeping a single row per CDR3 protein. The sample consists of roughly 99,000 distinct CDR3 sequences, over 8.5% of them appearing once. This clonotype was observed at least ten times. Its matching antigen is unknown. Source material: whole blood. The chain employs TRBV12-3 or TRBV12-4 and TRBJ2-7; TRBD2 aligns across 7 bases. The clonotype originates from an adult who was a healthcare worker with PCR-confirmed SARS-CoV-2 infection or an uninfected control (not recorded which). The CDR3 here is CASSHGGSYEQYF. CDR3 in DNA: TGTGCCAGCAGCCACGGGGGGTCCTACGAGCAGTACTTC.